Described below is a single T cell receptor (beta chain) sequence and its context. The sample comes from a study of blood T cell repertoires in COVID-19. Study-wide context: Acute and convalescent COVID-19 samples came from the United States, Italy and Spain. T cells, B-cell-depleted T cells, or PBMCs provided the cDNA or gDNA that served as material.

V lost 4 bases and J lost 0, with 12 bases in between. CDR1 and CDR2 from the germline V gene are MNHNS and SASEGT. The CDR3 has 16 amino acids. Per the original data handling: Researchers report that nucleated cell counts were estimated from reference gene primer amplification. Using immunoSEQ multiplex PCR, the repertoire was profiled, and TCRdb retains in-frame clones only, with some absent. V and J calls plus clone size are reproduced from that table; the DNA served to infer D and trimming. Here the sample spans 250,000 or so clones, roughly 83% being singletons. The chain combines TRBV6-1 with TRBJ1-4; no definite D call. The TCR was taken from a man older than 75 with acute or convalescent COVID-19. The sample consisted of peripheral blood. This CDR3 reads CASSGTGGTTNEKLFF. In DNA, the CDR3 is TGTGCCAGCAGTGGTACGGGTGGCACAACTAATGAAAAACTGTTTTTT.